These T cell receptor beta chains were read from a single sample in a study of OX40 agonist ivuxolimab in advanced cancers. Measured with immunoSEQ multiplex PCR; TCRdb has only the in-frame clones, and not every one. The sample lists about 84,000 clones, about 85% seen once, with around 0.2% in the top ten. The specimen was CD4+ or CD8+ T cells sorted from blood, collected in a trial of the OX40 agonist ivuxolimab. These receptor sequences come from an adult with an advanced solid tumor such as melanoma, head and neck, liver or kidney cancer. CDR3s include the opening cysteine and the closing phenylalanine or tryptophan.

v_call cdr3_aa
TRBV6-5 CASSPTGVGYGYTF
TRBV28 CASLRRGQRDEQYF
TRBV11-2 CASSPGQGAEKLFF
TRBV11-2 CASSLSNSPLHF
TRBV4-1 CASSQDITPSYGYTF
TRBV19 CASSTGLAGQETQYF
TRBV21-1 CASSSRDREPYNEQFF
TRBV6-6 CASSYTATNEKLFF
TRBV27 CASSSRPSEAFF
TRBV5-4 CASSLEATASEVHF
TRBV18 CASSPSDSNSPLHF
TRBV28 CASQGAANEKLFF
TRBV5-6 CASSSRDTSYEQYF
TRBV21-1 CASSKVGGGSYNEQFF
TRBV4-1 CASSQEGRALQETQYF
TRBV6-1 CASSELAETQYF
TRBV5-1 CAGTQEREGSEQYF
TRBV12-5 CASGLSGPSYEQYF
TRBV19 CASSIWAQPDTQYF
TRBV5-6 CASSSSVGRATDTQYF
TRBV14 CASSRRLAFQETQYF